Each of the 21 T cell receptor beta chains below was sequenced from the same sample in a study of CD8 T cells in ankylosing spondylitis. TCRdb re-called the 5' RACE reads through MiXCR, storing one row per CDR3 protein. The sample holds approximately 240,000 distinct CDR3 sequences, 10% seen once. Material: blood, either unsorted or a sorted T cell fraction (not recorded which). All receptors come from a male donor with ankylosing spondylitis or in good health (not recorded which).

This clonotype was counted many times. The chain recombines TRBV12-3 or TRBV12-4 with TRBJ2-1, with D possibly being TRBD1 or TRBD2 (5 bases each). The length of the CDR3 is 17 residues. V lost 4 bases to trimming and J lost 0 bases, with 16 bases between them. The CDR3 nucleotides are TGTGCCAGCAGTTCGGGCCGGGACGAGATCTCCTACAATGAGCAGTTCTTC. Amino acid sequence: CASSSGRDEISYNEQFF.

This clonotype was seen ten or more times. The V call is TRBV15, the J call TRBJ2-5; D could derive from TRBD1 or TRBD2 (5 bases each). The germline V gene encodes CDR1 LNHNV and CDR2 YYDKDF (reference sequence). The CDR3 has 19 amino acids. V lost 4 bases to trimming and J lost 4 bases, with 28 bases between them. The CDR3 DNA is TGTGCCACCAGCACTCCTACCCTCAACGACGGGGCCGTTCGAGAGACCCAGTACTTC. Amino acid sequence: CATSTPTLNDGAVRETQYF.

This clonotype was observed many times. The chain combines TRBV14 with TRBJ2-1; D unclear. CDR3 length equals 15 residues. Germline-derived CDR1 and CDR2 are SGHDN and FVKESK. The V end lost 7 bases, the J end lost 4 bases, and 17 bases lay between the germline ends. The CDR3 sequence: CASTLWRYPYNEQFF. CDR3 DNA sequence: TGTGCCAGCACCCTATGGCGTTACCCTTACAATGAGCAGTTCTTC. Using reference TRBV14 and TRBJ2-1 for the parts outside the CDR3, the full variable domain is EAGVTQFPSHSVIEKGQTVTLRCDPISGHDNLYWYRRVMGKEIKFLLHFVKESKQDESGMPNNRFLAERTGGTYSTLKVQPAELEDSGVYFCASTLWRYPYNEQFFGPGTRLTVL.

This clonotype occurred many times. This chain joins TRBV30 and TRBJ2-7, with 14 nucleotides matching TRBD2. CDR1 and CDR2 from the germline V gene are GTSNPN and SVGIG (reference sequence). This CDR3 comprises 15 residues. With 5 bases clipped from V and 4 bases from J, the junction kept 7 bases outside the gene matches. Here the CDR3 DNA reads TGTGCCTGGTCGAGGGGGACTAGCGGGAGATACGAGCAGTACTTC. This translates into CAWSRGTSGRYEQYF.

This clonotype was counted many times. The chain carries TRBV4-2 and TRBJ1-2, with no clear D. The V end was cut by 0 bases, the J end by 2 bases, with 10 bases between. This CDR3 comprises 15 residues. Germline assignment: CDR1 LGHNA and CDR2 YNFKEQ. The CDR3 DNA sequence: TGTGCCAGCAGCCAAGATCAATCATTAAACTATGGCTACACCTTC. Its translation: CASSQDQSLNYGYTF.

The sample holds many counts of this clonotype. DNA of the CDR3: TGTGCCACCAAGGGTCGGTGGGGGGCTCAGGATGAGCAGTTCTTC. Translating gives CATKGRWGAQDEQFF. The genes are TRBV15 and TRBJ2-1; D is perhaps TRBD1 or TRBD2 (6 bases each). Trimming took 7 bases from V and 8 from J, leaving 21 bases between them. Germline assignment: CDR1 LNHNV and CDR2 YYDKDF (reference sequence). CDR3 size: 15 residues.

In its sample, this clonotype was seen many times. The V call is TRBV4-1, the J call TRBJ2-7, with D uncertain. Trimming pared 4 bases from V and 0 bases from J, leaving 10 bases between. Germline V gene data show CDR1 as MGHRA and CDR2 as YSYEKL. The CDR3 loop spans 14 amino acids. The CDR3 nucleotides are TGCGCCAGCAGCCCCTCTGCCCTCTCCTACGAGCAGTACTTC. This translates into CASSPSALSYEQYF.

This clonotype was counted many times. V is TRBV6-6 and J is TRBJ1-5; D uncertain. This CDR3 region has 12 residues. Germline-derived CDR1 and CDR2 are MNHNY and SVGAGI (reference sequence). V lost 0 bases, J lost 9 bases, and 6 bases lay in between. The CDR3: CASSYSEGPQHF. In DNA form, the CDR3 reads TGTGCCAGCAGTTACTCTGAAGGGCCCCAGCATTTT.

This clonotype has a count of ten or more. The rearrangement links TRBV5-1 to TRBJ1-4; maybe TRBD1 (6 bases). The CDR3 runs 16 residues. V shed 8 bases and J shed 4 bases, with 21 bases lying between them. Germline V lookup: CDR1 SGHRS, CDR2 YFSETQ. The CDR3 spells CASRTAPQGDNEKLFF. The CDR3 DNA is TGCGCCAGTCGGACAGCACCCCAAGGGGATAATGAAAAACTGTTTTTT.

This clonotype was detected only a few times. This may arise from a read error, as a much more abundant clone is one base away. The chain employs TRBV3-1 and TRBJ1-5, with 9 nucleotides matching TRBD1. Germline V gene data show CDR1 as LGHDT and CDR2 as YNNKEL (reference sequence). The CDR3 is 15 amino acids. The CDR3 sequence is CVSSLGQGGQQPQHF. The CDR3 DNA is TGTGTCAGCAGCCTGGGACAGGGTGGGCAACAGCCCCAGCATTTT.

This clonotype was observed at least ten times. The gene calls are TRBV20-1 and TRBJ2-1, with TRBD2 matching over 11 bases. Germline CDR1 is DFQATT and CDR2 is SNEGSKA (reference sequence). This CDR3 has 16 residues. Trimming at V came to 6 bases and at J to 2 bases, leaving 9 bases not matched to a gene. CDR3 coding DNA: TGCAGTGCGATATCCGGGACTAGCGGTACCTACAATGAGCAGTTCTTC. It encodes CSAISGTSGTYNEQFF.

The chain recombines TRBV7-6 with TRBJ2-1; D is possibly TRBD2 (5 bases). V lost 4 bases and J 0 bases, leaving 13 bases between the germline ends. The CDR3 sequence is 16 residues long. Germline V gene sequence: CDR1 SGHVS, CDR2 FNYEAQ. The CDR3 nucleotides read TGTGCCAGCAGCTCCCGTGCCACTAGCTCCTACAATGAGCAGTTCTTC. This gives the protein CASSSRATSSYNEQFF. Supplemented by reference TRBV7-6 and TRBJ2-1, the full variable domain reads GAGVSQSPRYKVTKRGQDVALRCDPISGHVSLYWYRQALGQGPEFLTYFNYEAQQDKSGLPNDRFSAERPEGSISTLTIQRTEQRDSAMYRCASSSRATSSYNEQFFGPGTRLTVL.

The table lists this clonotype with many counts. The V call is TRBV3-1, the J call TRBJ1-4; D perhaps matches TRBD1 (6 bases). V lost 4 bases and J 5 bases, leaving 8 bases between the germline ends. Germline V gives CDR1 LGHDT, CDR2 YNNKEL (reference sequence). The CDR3 loop spans 13 amino acids. CDR3 sequence reads: CASSPDRNEKLFF. CDR3 in DNA: TGTGCCAGCAGCCCCGACAGGAATGAAAAACTGTTTTTT.

This clonotype was recorded many times. The genes are TRBV6-2 or TRBV6-3 and TRBJ2-2, with TRBD1 identical over 10 bases. Germline CDR1 and CDR2: MNHEY and SVGEGT. The CDR3 length is 16 residues. V lost 6 bases and J lost 2; bases outside the gene matches: 6. The CDR3 region has the DNA TGTGCCAGCAGACGACAGACAGGGGGCAACACCGGGGAGCTGTTTTTT. This sequence encodes CASRRQTGGNTGELFF.

This clonotype was observed at least ten times. The rearrangement uses TRBV10-2 and TRBJ2-1; 13 nucleotides agree with TRBD2. Trimming took 4 bases from V and 7 from J; bases not matched to a gene: 4. The CDR3 contains 15 residues. Germline loops: CDR1 WSHSY, CDR2 SAAADI. In nucleotides, the CDR3 is TGCGCCAGCAGTGGACTAGCGGGAGGTGGTAATGAGCAGTTCTTC. It codes for CASSGLAGGGNEQFF.

This clonotype was observed at least ten times. V gene TRBV6-1 combines with J gene TRBJ2-1, with D possibly TRBD1 on 6 matching bases. With 7 bases removed from V and 2 bases from J, the gap between germline ends came to 15 bases. Germline CDR1 reads MNHNS; CDR2 reads SASEGT. The CDR3 runs 15 residues. The CDR3 reads CASTPGQGAYNEQFF. The CDR3, as DNA: TGTGCCAGCACCCCGGGACAAGGAGCCTACAATGAGCAGTTCTTC.

On this clonotype itself: At one end the junction does not follow the germline gene, possibly because of a read error. The rearrangement links TRBV20-1 to TRBJ2-5; D is tentatively TRBD1 or TRBD2 (5 bases each). This CDR3 contains 16 residues. Germline V gene data show CDR1 as DFQATT and CDR2 as SNEGSKA (reference sequence). CDR3 residues: CSAGRDGAGLKDTQYF. The DNA of the CDR3 is TGCAGTGCTGGCCGGGATGGGGCCGGTCTAAAAGACACCCAGTACTTT.

This clonotype came up many times. This rearrangement joins TRBV9 to TRBJ2-5; D is undetermined. The V end was cut by 0 bases, the J end by 0 bases, with 9 bases between. The CDR3 is made up of 15 amino acids. Germline CDR1 reads SGDLS; CDR2 reads YYNGEE. DNA of the CDR3: TGTGCCAGCAGCGTAGGGGTAGGGTACCAAGAGACCCAGTACTTC. It yields the protein CASSVGVGYQETQYF.

In this sample, this clonotype turned up many times. The chain has TRBV29-1 and TRBJ2-7, with 7 bases fitting TRBD2. V shed 4 bases and J 3 bases; nucleotides not matched to a gene: 3. Germline V gives CDR1 SQVTM, CDR2 ANQGSEA. This CDR3 has 12 amino acids. The DNA of the CDR3 is TGCAGCGTTGGGGGCGGGAGCTACGAGCAGTACTTC. This codes for CSVGGGSYEQYF.

This chain connects TRBV7-2 to TRBJ2-1, with D perhaps TRBD1 (6 bases). The CDR3 spans 14 residues. In germline, CDR1 is SGHTA, CDR2 FQGNSA. V lost 5 bases and J 7 bases, leaving 15 bases between the germline ends. CDR3 coding DNA: TGTGCCAGCAGCGTGGCAGGGGCGATGAATGAGCAGTTCTTC. It translates to CASSVAGAMNEQFF.

In this sample, this clonotype turned up many times. The chain employs TRBV9 and TRBJ2-1; 14 nucleotides line up with TRBD2. Looked up from germline, CDR1 is SGDLS and CDR2 is YYNGEE. This CDR3 is built from 18 residues. V lost 1 base and J lost 2; bases outside the gene matches: 5. In nucleotides, the CDR3 is TGTGCCAGCAGCGTATCCGGGACTAGCGGGGGCCCCTACAATGAGCAGTTCTTC. Protein product: CASSVSGTSGGPYNEQFF.